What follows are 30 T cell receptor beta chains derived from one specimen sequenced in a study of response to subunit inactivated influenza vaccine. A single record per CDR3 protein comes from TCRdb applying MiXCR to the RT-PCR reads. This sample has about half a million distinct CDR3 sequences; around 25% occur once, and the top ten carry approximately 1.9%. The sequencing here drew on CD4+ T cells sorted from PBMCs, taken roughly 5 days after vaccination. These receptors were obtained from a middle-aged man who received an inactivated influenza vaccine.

CDR3 region: CASTSRGSTGELFF. For the CDR3, the DNA is TGTGCCAGCACCTCCAGGGGGTCCACCGGGGAGCTGTTTTTT. The J gene is TRBJ2-2, the V gene TRBV3-1; 7 nucleotides line up with TRBD1. The CDR3 spans 14 residues. The V gene's germline CDR1 is LGHDT and CDR2 YNNKEL (reference sequence). After removal of 7 bases from V and 4 bases from J, the junction contained 6 bases not matched to a gene.

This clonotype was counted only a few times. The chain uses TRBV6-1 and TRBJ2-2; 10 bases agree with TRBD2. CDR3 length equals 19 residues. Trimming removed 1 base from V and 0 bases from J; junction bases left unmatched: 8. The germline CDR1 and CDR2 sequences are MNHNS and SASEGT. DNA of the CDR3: TGTGCCAGCAGTGAAGGTTTTAGCGGGAGGTCCGCGAACACCGGGGAGCTGTTTTTT. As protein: CASSEGFSGRSANTGELFF.

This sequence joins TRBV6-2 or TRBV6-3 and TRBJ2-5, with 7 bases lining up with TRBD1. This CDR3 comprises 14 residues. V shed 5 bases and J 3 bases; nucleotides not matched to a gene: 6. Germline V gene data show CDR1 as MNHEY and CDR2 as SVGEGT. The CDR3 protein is CASSPTGSKETQYF. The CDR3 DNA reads TGTGCCAGCAGTCCGACAGGGTCAAAAGAGACCCAGTACTTC.

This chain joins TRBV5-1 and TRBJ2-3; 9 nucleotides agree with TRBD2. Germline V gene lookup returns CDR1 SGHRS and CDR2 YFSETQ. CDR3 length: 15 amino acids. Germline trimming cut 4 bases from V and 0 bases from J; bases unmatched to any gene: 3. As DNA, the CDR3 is TGCGCCAGCAGCCCTAGCGGGGCGAGCACAGATACGCAGTATTTT. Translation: CASSPSGASTDTQYF.

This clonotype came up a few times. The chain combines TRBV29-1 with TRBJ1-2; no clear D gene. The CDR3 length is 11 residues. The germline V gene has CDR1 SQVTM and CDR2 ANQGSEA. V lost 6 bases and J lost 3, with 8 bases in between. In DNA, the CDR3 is TGCAGCGTCAAAGACCACTATGGCTACACCTTC. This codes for CSVKDHYGYTF.

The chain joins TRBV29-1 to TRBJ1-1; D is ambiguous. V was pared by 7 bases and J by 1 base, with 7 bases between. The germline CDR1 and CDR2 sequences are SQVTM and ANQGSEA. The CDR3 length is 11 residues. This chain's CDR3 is CSAQKNTEAFF. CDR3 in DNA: TGCAGCGCACAGAAGAACACTGAAGCTTTCTTT.

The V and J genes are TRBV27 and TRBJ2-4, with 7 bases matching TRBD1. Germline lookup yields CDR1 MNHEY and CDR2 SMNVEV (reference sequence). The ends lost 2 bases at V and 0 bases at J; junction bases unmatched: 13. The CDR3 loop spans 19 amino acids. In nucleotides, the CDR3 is TGTGCCAGCAGTTTAATGAGACAGGGCACTCTGGGAGCCAAAAACATTCAGTACTTC. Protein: CASSLMRQGTLGAKNIQYF.

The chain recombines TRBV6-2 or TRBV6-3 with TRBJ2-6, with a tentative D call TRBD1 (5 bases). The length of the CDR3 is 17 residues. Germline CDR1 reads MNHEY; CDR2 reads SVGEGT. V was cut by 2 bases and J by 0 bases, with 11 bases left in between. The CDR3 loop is CASSYPGFGSGANVLTF. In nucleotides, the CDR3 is TGTGCCAGCAGTTACCCAGGGTTTGGCTCTGGGGCCAACGTCCTGACTTTC.

CDR3 nucleotides: TGTGCCAGCAGTGTTGCAGGGTCGTACGCCGGGGAGCTGTTTTTT. Translation gives CASSVAGSYAGELFF. The V gene is TRBV2, the J gene TRBJ2-2; D is possibly TRBD1 (5 bases). V was trimmed by 4 bases and J by 6 bases, leaving 15 bases between them. The CDR3 is 15 residues long. The germline V gene has CDR1 SNHLY and CDR2 FYNNEI.

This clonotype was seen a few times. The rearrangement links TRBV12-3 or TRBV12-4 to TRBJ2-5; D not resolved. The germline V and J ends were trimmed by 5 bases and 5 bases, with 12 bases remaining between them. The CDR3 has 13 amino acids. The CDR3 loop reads CASSPRDSETQYF. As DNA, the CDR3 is TGTGCCAGCAGTCCCCGAGACTCGGAGACCCAGTACTTC.

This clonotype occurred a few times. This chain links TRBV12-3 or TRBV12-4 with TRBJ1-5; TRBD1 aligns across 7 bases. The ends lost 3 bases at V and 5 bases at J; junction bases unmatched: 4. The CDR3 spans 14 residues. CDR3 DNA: TGTGCCAGCAGTTTCCCGGGACAGCATCAGCCCCAGCATTTT. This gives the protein CASSFPGQHQPQHF.

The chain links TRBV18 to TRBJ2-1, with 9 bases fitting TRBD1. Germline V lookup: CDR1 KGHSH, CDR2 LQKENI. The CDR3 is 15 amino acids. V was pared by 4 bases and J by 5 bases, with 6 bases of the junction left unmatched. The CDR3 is CASSLQGASNNEQFF. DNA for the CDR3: TGTGCCAGCTCACTACAGGGGGCTTCCAACAATGAGCAGTTCTTC.

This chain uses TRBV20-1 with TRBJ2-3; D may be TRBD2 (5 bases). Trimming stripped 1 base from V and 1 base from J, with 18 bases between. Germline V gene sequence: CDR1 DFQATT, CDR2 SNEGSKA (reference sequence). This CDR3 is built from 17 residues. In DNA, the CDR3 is TGCAGTGCTAGAGGTCTGCGTGGGAGCGGCGGCACAGATACGCAGTATTTT. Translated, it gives CSARGLRGSGGTDTQYF.

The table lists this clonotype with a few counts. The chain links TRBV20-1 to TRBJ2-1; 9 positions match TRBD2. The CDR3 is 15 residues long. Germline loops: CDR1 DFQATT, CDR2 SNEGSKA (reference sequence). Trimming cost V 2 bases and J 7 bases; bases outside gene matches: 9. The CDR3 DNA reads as TGCAGTGCTAGACCAGGGACTAGCTCCGGGAATGAGCAGTTCTTC. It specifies CSARPGTSSGNEQFF.

The CDR3 loop is CSVAHEEGRNTEAFF. Here the CDR3 DNA reads TGCAGCGTTGCCCACGAAGAGGGGCGGAACACTGAAGCTTTCTTT. V usage is TRBV29-1 and J usage is TRBJ1-1, with D possibly being TRBD1 (5 bases). The CDR3 contains 15 residues. Trimming pared 4 bases from V and 1 base from J, leaving 16 bases between. CDR1 and CDR2 (germline): SQVTM, ANQGSEA.

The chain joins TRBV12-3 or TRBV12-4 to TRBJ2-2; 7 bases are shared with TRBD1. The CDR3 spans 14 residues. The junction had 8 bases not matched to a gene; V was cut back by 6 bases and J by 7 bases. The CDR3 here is CASRTGTVSGELFF. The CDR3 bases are TGTGCCAGCAGGACCGGGACAGTTAGCGGGGAGCTGTTTTTT.

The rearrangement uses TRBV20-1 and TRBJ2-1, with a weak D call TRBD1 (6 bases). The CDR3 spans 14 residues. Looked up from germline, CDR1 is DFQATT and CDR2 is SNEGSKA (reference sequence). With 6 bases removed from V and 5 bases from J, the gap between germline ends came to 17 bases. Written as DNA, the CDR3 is TGCAGTGCGCTACAGGGTGGGAGTGACAATGAGCAGTTCTTC. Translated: CSALQGGSDNEQFF.

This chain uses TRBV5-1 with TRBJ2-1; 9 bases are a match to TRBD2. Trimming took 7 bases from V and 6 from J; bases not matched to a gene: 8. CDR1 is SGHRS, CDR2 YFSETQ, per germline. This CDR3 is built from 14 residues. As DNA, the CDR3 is TGCGCCAGCTCGGTAGCGGGGGTTGGCAATGAGCAGTTCTTC. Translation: CASSVAGVGNEQFF.

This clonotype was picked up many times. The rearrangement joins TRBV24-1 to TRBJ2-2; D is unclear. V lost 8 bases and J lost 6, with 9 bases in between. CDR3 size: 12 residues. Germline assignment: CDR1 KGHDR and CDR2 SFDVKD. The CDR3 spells CATKGSPGELFF. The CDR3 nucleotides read TGTGCCACCAAGGGATCCCCCGGGGAGCTGTTTTTT.

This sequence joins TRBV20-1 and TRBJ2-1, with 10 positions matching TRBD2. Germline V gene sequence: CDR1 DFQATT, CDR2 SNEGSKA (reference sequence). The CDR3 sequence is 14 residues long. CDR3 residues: CRVSGGVSYNEQFF. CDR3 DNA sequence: TGCAGAGTGAGCGGGGGGGTGTCCTACAATGAGCAGTTCTTC.

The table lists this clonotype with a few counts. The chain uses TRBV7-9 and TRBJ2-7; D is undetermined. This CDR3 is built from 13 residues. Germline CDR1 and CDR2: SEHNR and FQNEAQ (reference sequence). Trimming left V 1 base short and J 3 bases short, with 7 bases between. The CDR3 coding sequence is TGTGCCAGCAGCTTAGAGAGCGTCTACGAGCAGTACTTC. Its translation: CASSLESVYEQYF.

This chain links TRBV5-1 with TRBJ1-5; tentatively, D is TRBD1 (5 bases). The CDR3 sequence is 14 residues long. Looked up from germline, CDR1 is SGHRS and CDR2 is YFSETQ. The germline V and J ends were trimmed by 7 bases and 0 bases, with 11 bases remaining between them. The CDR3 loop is CASSGINSNQPQHF. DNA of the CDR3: TGCGCCAGCTCAGGGATTAATAGCAATCAGCCCCAGCATTTT. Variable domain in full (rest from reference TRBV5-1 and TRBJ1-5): KAGVTQTPRYLIKTRGQQVTLSCSPISGHRSVSWYQQTPGQGLQFLFEYFSETQRNKGNFPGRFSGRQFSNSRSEMNVSTLELGDSALYLCASSGINSNQPQHFGDGTRLSIL.

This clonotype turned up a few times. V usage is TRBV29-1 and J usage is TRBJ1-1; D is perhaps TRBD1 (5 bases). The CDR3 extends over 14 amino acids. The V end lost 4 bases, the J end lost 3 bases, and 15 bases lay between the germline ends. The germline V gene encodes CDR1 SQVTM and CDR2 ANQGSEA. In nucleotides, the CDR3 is TGCAGCGTTGGATCAGGGCAAGTGGACACTGAAGCTTTCTTT. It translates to CSVGSGQVDTEAFF.

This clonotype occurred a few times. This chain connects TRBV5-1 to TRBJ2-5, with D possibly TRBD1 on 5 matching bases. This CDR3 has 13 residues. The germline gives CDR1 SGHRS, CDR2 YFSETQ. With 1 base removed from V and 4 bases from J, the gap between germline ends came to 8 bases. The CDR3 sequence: CASSLTQGETQYF. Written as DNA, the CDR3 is TGCGCCAGCAGCTTGACCCAGGGAGAGACCCAGTACTTC.

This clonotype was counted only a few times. The CDR3 spells CSARDREVYNEQFF. The CDR3 bases are TGCAGTGCTAGGGACAGGGAGGTATACAATGAGCAGTTCTTC. The rearrangement links TRBV20-1 to TRBJ2-1; 8 bases fit TRBD1. CDR1 is DFQATT and CDR2 is SNEGSKA in the germline V gene (reference sequence). This CDR3 comprises 14 residues. J lost 4 bases, V lost 3 bases, and 5 bases had no gene match.

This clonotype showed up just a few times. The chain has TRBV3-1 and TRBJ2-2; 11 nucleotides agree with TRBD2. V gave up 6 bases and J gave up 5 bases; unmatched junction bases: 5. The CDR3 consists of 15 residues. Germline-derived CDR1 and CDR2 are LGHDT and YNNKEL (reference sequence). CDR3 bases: TGTGCCAGCAGGCTCACTAGCGGGGGAACCGGGGAGCTGTTTTTT. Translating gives CASRLTSGGTGELFF.

Written as DNA, the CDR3 is TGTGCCAGCAGCGCCCAGGGACTAGCCGGCGTAGGAAACATTCAGTACTTC. Amino acid sequence: CASSAQGLAGVGNIQYF. J is TRBJ2-4 and V is TRBV7-2; 9 positions agree with TRBD2. The CDR3 spans 17 residues. Looked up from germline, CDR1 is SGHTA and CDR2 is FQGNSA. Unmatched junction bases numbered 14, after V lost 5 bases and J lost 6 bases.

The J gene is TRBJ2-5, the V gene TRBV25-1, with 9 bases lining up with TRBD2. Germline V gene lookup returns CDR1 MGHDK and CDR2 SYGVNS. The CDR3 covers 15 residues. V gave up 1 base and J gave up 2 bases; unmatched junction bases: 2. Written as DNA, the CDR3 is TGTGCCAGCAGTGAATTGACTAGCGGACAAGAGACCCAGTACTTC. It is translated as CASSELTSGQETQYF.

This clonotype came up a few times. The CDR3 nucleotides are TGCAGCGTTGCCCCGGGACAGGGTGTGTACGAGCAGTACTTC. Translating gives CSVAPGQGVYEQYF. The gene calls are TRBV29-1 and TRBJ2-7, with TRBD1 identical over 9 bases. The germline CDR1 and CDR2 sequences are SQVTM and ANQGSEA. Unmatched junction bases numbered 8, after V lost 4 bases and J lost 4 bases. The CDR3 totals 14 residues.

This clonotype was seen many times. This chain's CDR3 is CASSASGPVDTQYF. The CDR3 nucleotides are TGTGCCAGCAGCGCTAGCGGCCCCGTAGATACGCAGTATTTT. This rearrangement joins TRBV28 to TRBJ2-3; 7 nucleotides match TRBD2. The J segment lost 5 bases and the V segment lost 6 bases, leaving 8 bases of the junction unmatched. In germline, CDR1 is MDHEN, CDR2 SYDVKM. The CDR3 contains 14 residues.